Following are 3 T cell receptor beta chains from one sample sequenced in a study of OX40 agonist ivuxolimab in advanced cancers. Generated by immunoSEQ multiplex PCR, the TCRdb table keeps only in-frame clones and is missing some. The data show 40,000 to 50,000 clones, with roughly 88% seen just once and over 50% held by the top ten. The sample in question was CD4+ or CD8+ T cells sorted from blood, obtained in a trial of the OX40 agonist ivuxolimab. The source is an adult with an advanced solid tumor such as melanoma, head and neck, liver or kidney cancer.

The CDR3 bases are TGCGCCAGCAGCTTCGGGGGAGACACTGAAGCTTTCTTT. Translation: CASSFGGDTEAFF. This rearrangement joins TRBV5-1 to TRBJ1-1, with D perhaps TRBD1 (5 bases). This CDR3 region has 13 residues. Germline-derived CDR1 and CDR2 are SGHRS and YFSETQ. V lost 2 bases and J 3 bases, leaving 8 bases between the germline ends.

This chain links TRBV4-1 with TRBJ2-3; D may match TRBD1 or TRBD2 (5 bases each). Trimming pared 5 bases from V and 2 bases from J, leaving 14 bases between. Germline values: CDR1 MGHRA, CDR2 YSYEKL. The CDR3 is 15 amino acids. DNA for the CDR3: TGCGCCAGCAGCACTCTGGGGGTTTTCACAGATACGCAGTATTTT. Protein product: CASSTLGVFTDTQYF.

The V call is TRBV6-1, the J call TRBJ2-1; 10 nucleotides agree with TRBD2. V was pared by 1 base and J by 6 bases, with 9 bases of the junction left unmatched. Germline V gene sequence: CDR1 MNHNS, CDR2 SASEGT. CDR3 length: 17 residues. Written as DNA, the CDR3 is TGTGCCAGCAGTGAAGGAAACAGCGGGGGGGCCCTCAATGAGCAGTTCTTC. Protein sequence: CASSEGNSGGALNEQFF.